A selection of T cell receptor beta chains follows, all from one sample in a study of CD8 T cells in ankylosing spondylitis. From the 5' RACE reads, TCRdb called clonotypes with MiXCR, one entry per CDR3 protein. This table has 300,000 to 350,000 distinct CDR3 sequences, approximately 10% appearing once. Sequences were obtained from blood, either unsorted or a sorted T cell fraction (not recorded which). Receptor source: a female donor with ankylosing spondylitis or in good health (not recorded which). CDR3s include the opening cysteine and the closing phenylalanine or tryptophan.

j_call v_call cdr3_aa
TRBJ2-1 TRBV5-1 CASSLAREQFF
TRBJ1-4 TRBV5-1 CASSLAGAREKLFF
TRBJ2-1 TRBV5-1 CASSLAPRGVNGEQFF
TRBJ1-3 TRBV12-3/TRBV12-4 CASSFLGGATIYF
TRBJ2-2 TRBV28 CASSSSGTGVPNAGELFF
TRBJ2-3 TRBV20-1 CSARAPSGRTDTQYF
TRBJ2-1 TRBV10-3 CAIRRGGNEQFF
TRBJ1-6 TRBV11-2 CASSQDTKSPLHF
TRBJ1-2 TRBV20-1 CSAPRETQNYGYTF
TRBJ1-2 TRBV20-1 CSARSGWRGYTF
TRBJ1-1 TRBV15 CATSRTVLVNTEAFF
TRBJ2-1 TRBV10-3 CAISESFNEQFF
TRBJ1-1 TRBV28 CASSTTVGNTEAFF
TRBJ1-1 TRBV10-2 CASRQATMNTEAFF
TRBJ2-3 TRBV5-1 CATSHGGGISTDTQYF
TRBJ2-1 TRBV2 CASKAAPSLAGGGVNEQFF
TRBJ1-3 TRBV5-1 CASSRDRSSGNTIYF
TRBJ2-7 TRBV9 CASSVETSTGYEQYF
TRBJ1-5 TRBV19 CASSILDGRVNQPQHF
TRBJ1-2 TRBV4-1 CASSPERDRKLYGYTF
TRBJ2-1 TRBV27 CASSSRLAGEQFF
TRBJ2-3 TRBV6-5 CASSYWDRGTDTQYF
TRBJ2-2 TRBV18 CASSRDSFPGELFF
TRBJ1-6 TRBV6-5 CASSYRQGTANSPLHF
TRBJ2-2 TRBV5-1 CASSRTANTGELFF
TRBJ2-7 TRBV5-1 CASSLATGGGYEQYF
TRBJ2-5 TRBV7-9 CASSAAAETQYF